These 27 T cell receptor beta chains were sequenced from one sample in a study of blood T cells in healthy people across ages. A sample-barcoded 5' primer and a J-beta primer mix were used in a second PCR of roughly 7 to 12 cycles. TCRdb itself ran the 5' RACE reads through MiXCR, one entry per CDR3 protein. The repertoire includes 550,000 to 650,000 distinct CDR3 sequences, about 29% of them detected once, and approximately 3.5% sits in the top ten. The same data also contributed to another study, on T cells of mothers and their children.

The specimen was blood. The origin of the receptors is a boy between 2 and 15 years old in good health.

This clonotype showed up just a few times. The genes are TRBV7-9 and TRBJ1-2, with D perhaps matching TRBD1 (5 bases). V was trimmed by 1 base and J by 4 bases, leaving 16 bases between them. This CDR3 has 16 residues. CDR1 and CDR2 (germline): SEHNR, FQNEAQ (reference sequence). The CDR3 is CASSLGGAGFGYGYTF. In DNA form, the CDR3 reads TGTGCCAGCAGCTTAGGAGGGGCAGGGTTCGGCTATGGCTACACCTTC.

The chain employs TRBV7-2 and TRBJ2-7; 7 bases map to TRBD2. The length of the CDR3 is 16 residues. The junction had 10 bases not matched to a gene; V was cut back by 5 bases and J by 0 bases. The germline V gene has CDR1 SGHTA and CDR2 FQGNSA. DNA for the CDR3: TGTGCCAGCAGCACCCAACTAGCGATTAGCTCCTACGAGCAGTACTTC. Translation gives CASSTQLAISSYEQYF.

There are a few counts of this clonotype. This chain connects TRBV7-6 to TRBJ2-1; D unresolved. This CDR3 comprises 13 residues. CDR1 is SGHVS, CDR2 FNYEAQ, per germline. Trimming pared 0 bases from V and 4 bases from J, leaving 4 bases between. CDR3 amino acids: CASSLADYNEQFF. DNA of the CDR3: TGTGCCAGCAGCTTAGCAGATTACAATGAGCAGTTCTTC.

The chain links TRBV10-1 to TRBJ2-7, with D unresolved. This CDR3 is 12 amino acids long. Germline CDR1 reads WNHNN; CDR2 reads SYGVQD (reference sequence). Trimming stripped 2 bases from V and 2 bases from J, with 4 bases between. CDR3 in DNA: TGCGCCAGCAGTGAGAGCACCTACGAGCAGTACTTC. This codes for CASSESTYEQYF.

In DNA form, the CDR3 reads TGCGCCAGCAGCCCCCGGACAGGGGAAACCGGGGAGCTGTTTTTT. Encoded protein: CASSPRTGETGELFF. V usage is TRBV5-1 and J usage is TRBJ2-2; 9 bases are shared with TRBD1. The length of the CDR3 is 15 residues. Germline V CDR1 and CDR2: SGHRS, YFSETQ. V dropped 4 bases and J dropped 5; count of bases not matched to a gene: 6.

This clonotype was seen a handful of times. The chain links TRBV29-1 to TRBJ2-3; TRBD2 aligns across 7 bases. Per the germline V gene, CDR1 is SQVTM and CDR2 is ANQGSEA. V shed 7 bases, J shed 0 bases, and the junction held 13 bases outside the gene matches. The CDR3 spans 16 residues. The CDR3 sequence is CSARTTSSGSTDTQYF. DNA of the CDR3: TGCAGCGCCAGAACTACGTCTAGCGGAAGCACAGATACGCAGTATTTT.

This clonotype was picked up one time. The gene calls are TRBV7-9 and TRBJ2-1; no definite D call. The CDR3 is made up of 12 amino acids. From germline, CDR1 is SEHNR and CDR2 FQNEAQ (reference sequence). Trimming removed 3 bases from V and 10 bases from J, with 10 bases in between. CDR3 bases: TGTGCCAGCAGCTTGTCGCTTGACGAGCAGTTCTTC. Its translation is CASSLSLDEQFF.

CDR3 in DNA: TGTGCCAGTAGTAGGGGAAGGAAAGAGACCCAGTACTTC. Translated, it gives CASSRGRKETQYF. The gene calls are TRBV7-2 and TRBJ2-5; tentatively, D is TRBD1 (5 bases). V lost 9 bases, J lost 3 bases, and 14 bases lay in between. Germline V lookup: CDR1 SGHTA, CDR2 FQGNSA. This CDR3 has 13 amino acids.

CDR3 loop: CASRGNRGLYNEQFF. DNA for the CDR3: TGTGCCAGCAGGGGGAACAGGGGGCTCTACAATGAGCAGTTCTTC. The chain employs TRBV6-2 or TRBV6-3 and TRBJ2-1; 9 bases are shared with TRBD1. This CDR3 spans 15 amino acids. J was trimmed by 3 bases and V by 6 bases; bases with no gene match: 6. The germline V gene encodes CDR1 MNHEY and CDR2 SVGEGT.

The chain has TRBV6-5 and TRBJ1-3; no clear D gene. The CDR3 extends over 11 amino acids. CDR1 is MNHEY and CDR2 is SVGAGI in the germline V gene. V was trimmed by 7 bases and J by 3 bases, leaving 4 bases between them. CDR3 nucleotides: TGTGCCAGCATACTTGGAAACACCATATATTTT. Translation gives CASILGNTIYF.

V usage is TRBV20-1 and J usage is TRBJ2-5, with a weak D call TRBD2 (5 bases). Trimming pared 4 bases from V and 4 bases from J, leaving 25 bases between. The CDR3 runs 17 residues. The germline V gene encodes CDR1 DFQATT and CDR2 SNEGSKA (reference sequence). Written as DNA, the CDR3 is TGCAGTGCTAACGACTTGAGGCAGCGGAACTTTCTAGAGACCCAGTACTTC. Protein: CSANDLRQRNFLETQYF.

The rearrangement joins TRBV20-1 to TRBJ2-3; TRBD2 matches at 10 bases. The CDR3 has 16 amino acids. Germline V gives CDR1 DFQATT, CDR2 SNEGSKA (reference sequence). Trimming at V came to 0 bases and at J to 0 bases, leaving 3 bases not matched to a gene. The CDR3 sequence: CSARDPTSGSTDTQYF. CDR3 bases: TGCAGTGCTAGAGATCCGACTAGCGGGAGCACAGATACGCAGTATTTT.

The rearrangement uses TRBV7-2 and TRBJ2-5; maybe TRBD2 (5 bases). The DNA end is a closer match to TRBJ2-7, so the J assignment may be wrong. From germline, CDR1 is SGHTA and CDR2 FQGNSA. The CDR3 consists of 13 residues. CDR3 protein: CASSLGGLDEQYF. CDR3 DNA: TGTGCCAGCAGCTTAGGAGGGTTGGACGAGCAGTACTTC.

V is TRBV6-1 and J is TRBJ2-5; 9 bases are a match to TRBD2. Germline trimming cut 5 bases from V and 5 bases from J; bases unmatched to any gene: 15. The V gene's germline CDR1 is MNHNS and CDR2 SASEGT. The CDR3 covers 17 residues. CDR3 in amino acids: CASSPTMGLAGVETQYF. Written as DNA, the CDR3 is TGTGCCAGCAGTCCCACCATGGGACTAGCTGGGGTGGAGACCCAGTACTTC.

Concerning this clonotype itself: Because it lacks the conserved phenylalanine or tryptophan at the end, this CDR3 is likely a read error. V is TRBV20-1 and J is TRBJ1-4; D is undetermined. This CDR3 region has 13 residues. Germline-derived CDR1 and CDR2 are DFQATT and SNEGSKA (reference sequence). The ends were cut back, 2 bases at V and 4 bases at J, with 8 bases in the middle. The CDR3 DNA is TGCAGTGCTAGACCACGGATTAATGAAAAACTGTTTTCT. It specifies CSARPRINEKLFS.

This chain links TRBV7-2 with TRBJ1-2, with D possibly TRBD1 on 6 matching bases. This CDR3 region has 15 residues. Germline CDR1 is SGHTA and CDR2 is FQGNSA. The V and J ends lost 5 bases and 1 base respectively, with 14 bases between them. The CDR3 is CASSPRGALNYGYTF. Here the CDR3 DNA reads TGTGCCAGCAGCCCCCGGGGGGCCCTTAACTATGGCTACACCTTC.

This chain uses TRBV6-5 with TRBJ2-4; TRBD2 might be the D (5 bases). CDR3 length: 20 residues. The V gene's germline CDR1 is MNHEY and CDR2 SVGAGI. Trimming removed 0 bases from V and 0 bases from J, with 21 bases in between. This CDR3 reads CASSYSIPSSPSLAKNIQYF. CDR3 nucleotide sequence: TGTGCCAGCAGTTACTCGATCCCTAGCTCCCCCTCTTTAGCCAAAAACATTCAGTACTTC.

This clonotype has at least ten counts. In DNA, the CDR3 is TGTGCCAGCAGTCCACAGGGGTTTGGGAAAAACATTCAGTACTTC. Its translation: CASSPQGFGKNIQYF. This rearrangement joins TRBV12-3 or TRBV12-4 to TRBJ2-4, with 7 bases aligning to TRBD1. Losses at the gene ends were 5 bases for V and 4 bases for J; bases not matched to a gene: 8. This CDR3 region has 15 residues.

This clonotype was counted only a few times. V and J are TRBV20-1 and TRBJ1-1, with no clear D. V was clipped by 0 bases and J by 1 base, with 15 bases between them. CDR3 length equals 16 residues. CDR1 is DFQATT, CDR2 SNEGSKA, per germline (reference sequence). In nucleotides, the CDR3 is TGCAGTGCTAGAGATCCAACCCTAGCTGCGAACACTGAAGCTTTCTTT. Translating it yields CSARDPTLAANTEAFF.

In its sample, this clonotype was seen a few times. A read error is possible here, since a much larger clone lies one base away. The rearrangement links TRBV20-1 to TRBJ2-1; D might be TRBD2 (5 bases). V gave up 0 bases and J gave up 8 bases, with 20 bases separating them. Germline CDR1 reads DFQATT; CDR2 reads SNEGSKA (reference sequence). The CDR3 sequence is 16 residues long. In DNA form, the CDR3 reads TGCAGTGCTAGAGATAGGGTGGCTAGCCCCCACGATGAGCAGTTCTTC. Residues: CSARDRVASPHDEQFF.

This clonotype was seen many times. A single base separates this from a much larger clone, so it may be a read error. This chain uses TRBV27 with TRBJ2-5; D perhaps matches TRBD2 (5 bases). V dropped 3 bases and J dropped 7 bases, with 6 bases sitting between them. This CDR3 has 11 residues. CDR1 and CDR2 from the germline V gene are MNHEY and SMNVEV (reference sequence). CDR3 sequence reads: CASSFGGTQYF. The CDR3 DNA follows: TGTGCCAGCAGTTTCGGAGGGACCCAGTACTTC.

This clonotype was counted between two and nine times. At one end the junction does not follow the germline gene, possibly because of a read error. The chain has TRBV5-1 and TRBJ2-7; D remains unclear. This CDR3 comprises 14 residues. Germline assignment: CDR1 SGHRS and CDR2 YFSETQ. The DNA of the CDR3 is TGCGCCAGCAGCTTTCGGTCCTCCTCCGACGAGCAGTACTTC. Its protein is CASSFRSSSDEQYF.

This clonotype has more than one count but fewer than ten. The chain couples TRBV6-2 or TRBV6-3 to TRBJ2-5, with a possible D match to TRBD2 (5 bases). Germline V gives CDR1 MNHEY, CDR2 SVGEGT. The CDR3 extends over 14 amino acids. Trimming stripped 5 bases from V and 2 bases from J, with 12 bases between. CDR3 sequence (DNA): TGTGCCAGCAGTGCCAGCTGGAGGCAAGAGACCCAGTACTTC. This translates into CASSASWRQETQYF.

This clonotype has a handful of counts. The gene calls are TRBV5-1 and TRBJ2-1; 9 bases fit TRBD2. After removal of 4 bases from V and 7 bases from J, the junction contained 12 bases not matched to a gene. The germline gives CDR1 SGHRS, CDR2 YFSETQ. This CDR3 is 16 amino acids long. CDR3 residues: CASSVDSGSSGNEQFF. For the CDR3, the DNA is TGCGCCAGCAGCGTGGATAGCGGGAGCAGCGGTAATGAGCAGTTCTTC.

This clonotype was seen more than once but under ten times. The genes are TRBV7-9 and TRBJ1-4, with D tentatively TRBD1 (5 bases). CDR3 length equals 16 residues. Trimming shortened V by 0 bases and J by 8 bases, and 16 bases separated the two germline ends. In germline, CDR1 is SEHNR, CDR2 FQNEAQ (reference sequence). The CDR3 spells CASSLAGGGAMEKLFF. DNA of the CDR3: TGTGCCAGCAGCTTAGCCGGGGGGGGTGCCATGGAAAAACTGTTTTTT.

The chain joins TRBV10-3 to TRBJ2-2; 8 bases match TRBD1. This CDR3 has 14 residues. Germline V CDR1 and CDR2: ENHRY, SYGVKD. Trimming at V came to 6 bases and at J to 6 bases, leaving 6 bases not matched to a gene. The CDR3, as DNA: TGTGCCATCAGGGGCAGGGGGCAAGCCGGGGAGCTGTTTTTT. Amino acid sequence: CAIRGRGQAGELFF.

This clonotype showed up just a few times. The chain's CDR3 is CASSQDRAGRGSSAFF. The CDR3 nucleotides are TGCGCCAGCAGCCAAGATAGGGCAGGGCGGGGTTCGTCAGCTTTCTTT. The V gene is TRBV4-1, the J gene TRBJ1-1; TRBD1 is a possible D gene (5 bases). V was clipped by 0 bases and J by 10 bases, with 21 bases between them. Germline V gene sequence: CDR1 MGHRA, CDR2 YSYEKL. The CDR3 loop spans 16 amino acids.